These 10 T cell receptor beta chains came from one sample sequenced in a study of cytomegalovirus exposure and HLA in healthy donors. It was with 60 Vbeta and 13 Jbeta primers that the PCR ran. TCRdb's table, derived via immunoSEQ multiplex PCR, lists solely in-frame clones and lacks some. The table has roughly 97,000 clones, around 80% seen once. Sequencing was done on a sample of PBMCs. The receptors here all came from a man aged 40-55 years in good health and CMV-seropositive.

V gene TRBV9 combines with J gene TRBJ2-1, with TRBD1 as a possible D gene (5 bases). The CDR3 sequence is 15 residues long. Germline V gene sequence: CDR1 SGDLS, CDR2 YYNGEE. Trimming took off 0 bases at V and 3 bases at J, with 10 bases between the two ends. Here the CDR3 reads CASSVDWGNYNEQFF. Here the CDR3 DNA reads TGTGCCAGCAGCGTAGATTGGGGCAACTACAATGAGCAGTTCTTC.

The chain uses TRBV7-9 and TRBJ2-1, with D possibly matching TRBD2 (6 bases). The V and J ends lost 2 bases and 9 bases respectively, with 17 bases between them. Per germline, CDR1 SEHNR and CDR2 FQNEAQ (reference sequence). The CDR3 has 15 residues. Here the CDR3 reads CASSLNSGVYSEQFF. CDR3 bases: TGTGCCAGCAGCTTAAATTCGGGAGTATATTCTGAGCAGTTCTTC.

The chain has TRBV6-1 and TRBJ1-2; 11 nucleotides align to TRBD1. The CDR3 sequence is 14 residues long. CDR1 is MNHNS, CDR2 SASEGT, per germline. J was trimmed by 7 bases and V by 7 bases; bases with no gene match: 8. The CDR3 spells CASTGTGGTGGYTF. DNA for the CDR3: TGTGCCAGCACCGGGACAGGGGGGACTGGTGGCTACACCTTC.

The chain links TRBV7-9 to TRBJ2-7, with D perhaps matching TRBD1 (5 bases). The V end was cut by 0 bases, the J end by 6 bases, with 9 bases between. Germline-derived CDR1 and CDR2 are SEHNR and FQNEAQ (reference sequence). The CDR3 has 13 residues. The CDR3 nucleotides are TGTGCCAGCAGCTTAGCTCATGGGGCCGAGCAGTACTTC. Translating it yields CASSLAHGAEQYF. The full variable domain, with the rest looked up from reference TRBV7-9 and TRBJ2-7, is DTGVSQNPRHKITKRGQNVTFRCDPISEHNRLYWYRQTLGQGPEFLTYFQNEAQLEKSRLLSDRFSAERPKGSFSTLEIQRTEQGDSAMYLCASSLAHGAEQYFGPGTRLTVT.

The chain carries TRBV4-1 and TRBJ2-7, with TRBD2 identical over 8 bases. CDR3 size: 16 residues. V dropped 0 bases and J dropped 2; count of bases not matched to a gene: 6. Germline V gives CDR1 MGHRA, CDR2 YSYEKL. CDR3 in DNA: TGCGCCAGCAGCCAAGATATGAGCGGGGGAACCTACGAGCAGTACTTC. Protein: CASSQDMSGGTYEQYF.

The chain links TRBV28 to TRBJ2-7; D is possibly TRBD2 (10 bases). Between the trimmed V and J ends, which lost 5 bases and 2 bases, there was a span of 37 bases. CDR1 MDHEN and CDR2 SYDVKM come from the germline V gene. CDR3 size: 22 residues. CDR3 amino acids: CASSIFRDRVFASGRRTYEQYF. The CDR3 nucleotides read TGTGCCAGCAGTATATTCCGGGACAGGGTATTTGCTAGCGGGAGAAGGACCTACGAGCAGTACTTC.

The chain recombines TRBV7-9 with TRBJ1-4, with a weak D call TRBD1 (5 bases). The CDR3 runs to 15 residues. Germline CDR1 is SEHNR and CDR2 is FQNEAQ (reference sequence). V was pared by 5 bases and J by 2 bases, with 12 bases between. The CDR3 here is CASSLGRGTNEKLFF. The CDR3 region has the DNA TGTGCCAGCAGCCTAGGGAGGGGCACTAATGAAAAACTGTTTTTT.

This chain uses TRBV13 with TRBJ2-1, with 14 bases that match TRBD2. The junction had 10 bases not matched to a gene; V was cut back by 5 bases and J by 4 bases. The CDR3 runs 18 residues. Germline-derived CDR1 and CDR2 are PRHDT and FYEKMQ (reference sequence). CDR3: CASSPRLAGGPNYNEQFF. CDR3 nucleotide sequence: TGTGCCAGCAGCCCGAGACTAGCGGGAGGGCCTAATTACAATGAGCAGTTCTTC.

The chain has TRBV7-3 and TRBJ2-2; a possible D gene is TRBD2 (5 bases). Germline CDR1 SGHTA, CDR2 FQGTGA. This CDR3 spans 14 amino acids. V lost 5 bases and J lost 1, with 8 bases in between. The CDR3 loop reads CASSPGLNTGELFF. As DNA, the CDR3 is TGTGCCAGCAGCCCCGGACTGAACACCGGGGAGCTGTTTTTT.

The chain links TRBV5-5 to TRBJ2-1; tentatively, D is TRBD1 (5 bases). There are 13 residues in the CDR3. The germline CDR1 and CDR2 sequences are SGHKS and YYEKEE (reference sequence). V was shortened by 6 bases and J by 0 bases, with 7 bases between the two germline ends. CDR3 DNA sequence: TGTGCCAGCATCGACAGCTCCTACAATGAGCAGTTCTTC. This translates into CASIDSSYNEQFF.